This T cell receptor (beta chain) was identified during a study of memory CD4+ T cells and cytomegalovirus serostatus. The study's findings and limits: Suggested: most of the CMV-linked TCR signature lies in CD4+ memory cells.

V was trimmed by 10 bases and J by 4 bases, leaving 12 bases between them. Germline CDR1 and CDR2: LNHDA and SQIVND (reference sequence). The CDR3 length is 12 residues. Single viable CD3+CD4+CD8-CD45RO+ cells were sorted as the memory CD4+ T cells. CMV serostatus came from serum IgG against pp150, pp28, p38, p52. How the authors handled the data: After removing out-of-frame reads, under 2.5 million distinct TCRbeta sequences remained. Repertoires were generated with immunoSEQ multiplex PCR, while TCRdb's copy carries only in-frame clones and drops some. The DNA gave D and trimming, while V, J and clone size come from that table. Found here are tens of thousands of clones, 82% of them singletons; the top ten hold roughly 0.59%. This clone was counted between two and nine times. What it binds is not known.

Specimen: memory CD4+ T cells from blood. The chain is built from TRBV19 and TRBJ2-3; D perhaps matches TRBD1 (5 bases). This clonotype originated in an adult in good health and CMV-seronegative. DNA for the CDR3: TGTGCCACCCGACAGTCATCAGATACGCAGTATTTT. The encoded protein is CATRQSSDTQYF.